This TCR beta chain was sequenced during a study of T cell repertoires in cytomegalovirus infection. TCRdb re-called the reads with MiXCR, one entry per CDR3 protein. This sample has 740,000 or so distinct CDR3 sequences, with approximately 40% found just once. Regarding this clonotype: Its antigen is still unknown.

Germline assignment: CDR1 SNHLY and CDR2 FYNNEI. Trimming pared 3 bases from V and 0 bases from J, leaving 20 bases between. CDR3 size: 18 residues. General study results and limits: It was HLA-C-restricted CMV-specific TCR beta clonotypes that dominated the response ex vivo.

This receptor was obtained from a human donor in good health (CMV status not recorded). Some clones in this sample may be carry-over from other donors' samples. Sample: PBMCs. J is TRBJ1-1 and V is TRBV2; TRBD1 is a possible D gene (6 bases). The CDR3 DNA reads TGTGCCAGCAGTGAGGGGTGGGGGGCAGCAGCCATGAACACTGAAGCTTTCTTT. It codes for CASSEGWGAAAMNTEAFF.